These 17 T cell receptor beta chains were all obtained from the same sample, sequenced in a study of shared clonotypes between healthy human individuals. Profiled with immunoSEQ multiplex PCR; TCRdb holds only in-frame clones, not every one. Counted here are over a million clones, roughly 95% occurring once; the ten biggest clones make up roughly 1.2%. The sample comprised naive CD4+ T cells sorted from blood. Regarding subset: CD45RA+ positively selected. These receptors came from a man aged 25-45 years in good health.

This clone appeared a single time. A junction end diverges from the germline sequence, so it may reflect a read error. This rearrangement joins TRBV5-4 to TRBJ2-3, with unresolved D. The CDR3 loop spans 14 amino acids. Germline-derived CDR1 and CDR2 are SGHNT and YYREEE (reference sequence). The CDR3 DNA follows: TGTGCCAGCAGCTTGGAGGTAAGCACTGATACGCAGTATTTT. Its translation: CASSLEVSTDTQYF.

The V call is TRBV4-1, the J call TRBJ1-2; D uncertain. Trimming stripped 1 base from V and 4 bases from J, with 13 bases between. CDR3 length: 15 residues. The V gene's germline CDR1 is MGHRA and CDR2 YSYEKL. The chain's CDR3 is CASSQGGGLSYGYTF. The DNA of the CDR3 is TGCGCCAGCAGCCAAGGGGGAGGGCTCTCCTATGGCTACACCTTC.

The chain links TRBV2 to TRBJ1-2; 7 bases map to TRBD1. V trimming: 6 bases; J trimming: 8 bases; junction bases outside the gene matches: 9. Germline V gene lookup returns CDR1 SNHLY and CDR2 FYNNEI. This CDR3 has 13 amino acids. This chain's CDR3 is CASRAGTVDGYTF. The CDR3, as DNA: TGTGCCAGCAGAGCCGGGACAGTCGACGGCTACACCTTC.

CDR3 protein: CASTPRLAQVNEQFF. DNA of the CDR3: TGTGCCAGCACCCCCAGACTAGCGCAAGTCAATGAGCAGTTCTTC. The chain has TRBV6-1 and TRBJ2-1; TRBD2 aligns across 8 bases. CDR3 length: 15 residues. Germline V gene lookup returns CDR1 MNHNS and CDR2 SASEGT. The V segment lost 7 bases and the J segment 6 bases; nucleotides outside the gene matches: 11.

This rearrangement joins TRBV6-5 to TRBJ2-1; a weak D match, TRBD2 (5 bases). This CDR3 has 13 residues. The V gene lost 5 bases and the J gene lost 4 bases, with 9 bases spanning the gap. Germline V lookup: CDR1 MNHEY, CDR2 SVGAGI. CDR3 in DNA: TGTGCCAGCAGTCGAGGACTGTACAATGAGCAGTTCTTC. This gives the protein CASSRGLYNEQFF.

V is TRBV6-5 and J is TRBJ2-2; a weak D match, TRBD1 (5 bases). Trimming took 6 bases from V and 3 from J, leaving 11 bases between them. CDR3 length: 14 residues. Looked up from germline, CDR1 is MNHEY and CDR2 is SVGAGI. Written as DNA, the CDR3 is TGTGCCAGCAGGTGGGCAGGGTACACCGGGGAGCTGTTTTTT. Protein sequence: CASRWAGYTGELFF.

Comments on this clone: Distinct nucleotide sequences in the sample also encode this CDR3. The chain has TRBV5-1 and TRBJ2-7; D is possibly TRBD2 (6 bases). V shed 2 bases and J shed 6 bases, with 15 bases lying between them. Germline loops: CDR1 SGHRS, CDR2 YFSETQ. The CDR3 sequence is 14 residues long. CDR3 DNA: TGCGCCAGCAGCTTAGGGGATCGGGGAGGCGAGCAGTACTTC. It translates to CASSLGDRGGEQYF.

The rearrangement links TRBV27 to TRBJ2-3; 7 bases are a match to TRBD1. This CDR3 is 14 amino acids long. Looked up from germline, CDR1 is MNHEY and CDR2 is SMNVEV (reference sequence). Trimming at V came to 7 bases and at J to 2 bases, leaving 6 bases not matched to a gene. This chain's CDR3 is CASNRGQFTDTQYF. DNA of the CDR3: TGTGCCAGCAACCGGGGACAGTTCACAGATACGCAGTATTTT.

V gene TRBV7-2 combines with J gene TRBJ2-1; D is undetermined. V was shortened by 3 bases and J by 2 bases, with 11 bases between the two germline ends. In germline, CDR1 is SGHTA, CDR2 FQGNSA. The CDR3 is 15 residues long. CDR3 in amino acids: CASSFRQPTYNEQFF. The CDR3 region has the DNA TGTGCCAGCAGCTTCCGTCAGCCTACCTACAATGAGCAGTTCTTC.

This chain links TRBV19 with TRBJ1-3; 7 bases fit TRBD1. Trimming removed 3 bases from V and 2 bases from J; junction bases left unmatched: 4. The CDR3 totals 15 residues. Germline V lookup: CDR1 LNHDA, CDR2 SQIVND (reference sequence). DNA for the CDR3: TGTGCCAGTAGTATCGACAGGGCCGCTGGAAACACCATATATTTT. Translating gives CASSIDRAAGNTIYF.

The rearrangement uses TRBV15 and TRBJ2-7; TRBD2 matches at 7 bases. The CDR3 length is 13 residues. Germline lookup yields CDR1 LNHNV and CDR2 YYDKDF (reference sequence). V shed 0 bases, J shed 9 bases, and the junction held 5 bases outside the gene matches. Here the CDR3 reads CATSRETSSVQYF. The CDR3 bases are TGTGCCACCAGCAGAGAGACTAGCAGTGTGCAGTACTTC. The variable domain in full, with the rest retrieved from reference TRBV15 and TRBJ2-7, is DAMVIQNPRYQVTQFGKPVTLSCSQTLNHNVMYWYQQKSSQAPKLLFHYYDKDFNNEADTPDNFQSRRPNTSFCFLDIRSPGLGDTAMYLCATSRETSSVQYFGPGTRLTVT.

This clone was detected only a few times. V usage is TRBV6-1 and J usage is TRBJ2-7; D possibly uses TRBD1 or TRBD2 (5 bases each). Between the trimmed V and J ends, which lost 11 bases and 7 bases, there was a span of 18 bases. From germline, CDR1 is MNHNS and CDR2 SASEGT. The CDR3 has 12 amino acids. CDR3: CAAGSGFGEQYF. The CDR3 DNA reads as TGTGCCGCAGGGTCGGGGTTTGGGGAGCAGTACTTC.

This clone was detected once. The J gene is TRBJ1-4, the V gene TRBV18; D gene uncertain. V shed 1 base and J shed 0 bases, with 15 bases lying between them. This CDR3 spans 18 amino acids. The germline CDR1 and CDR2 sequences are KGHSH and LQKENI. The CDR3 reads CASSPLRARTATNEKLFF. As DNA, the CDR3 is TGTGCCAGCTCACCACTAAGAGCCCGGACTGCAACTAATGAAAAACTGTTTTTT.

The chain uses TRBV6-6 and TRBJ2-7, with TRBD1 matching 7 bases. The V gene's germline CDR1 is MNHNY and CDR2 SVGAGI (reference sequence). The CDR3 runs 15 residues. V lost 4 bases, J lost 2 bases, and 8 bases stayed unmatched. The CDR3 DNA sequence: TGTGCCAGCAGTTTTTCTCGGGACAGAACCTACGAGCAGTACTTC. Translating it yields CASSFSRDRTYEQYF.

This clone was picked up one time. The chain recombines TRBV9 with TRBJ1-1, with D tentatively TRBD1 (6 bases). The CDR3 is 13 amino acids. Trimming removed 2 bases from V and 8 bases from J, with 13 bases in between. Looked up from germline, CDR1 is SGDLS and CDR2 is YYNGEE. The CDR3: CASSVQGSGEAFF. The CDR3 DNA reads as TGTGCCAGCAGCGTTCAGGGGTCTGGGGAAGCTTTCTTT. The entire variable domain, with the rest obtained from reference TRBV9 and TRBJ1-1, is as follows: DSGVTQTPKHLITATGQRVTLRCSPRSGDLSVYWYQQSLDQGLQFLIQYYNGEERAKGNILERFSAQQFPDLHSELNLSSLELGDSALYFCASSVQGSGEAFFGQGTRLTVV.

The chain is built from TRBV10-3 and TRBJ2-7; no reliable D call. The CDR3 sequence is 12 residues long. The germline gives CDR1 ENHRY, CDR2 SYGVKD. V was trimmed by 8 bases and J by 3 bases, leaving 11 bases between them. CDR3 nucleotides: TGTGCCATCGGGTTAAACCTCTACGAGCAGTACTTC. The encoded protein is CAIGLNLYEQYF.

The V call is TRBV29-1, the J call TRBJ1-4, with 7 positions matching TRBD1. The V and J ends lost 7 bases and 6 bases, in that order; junction bases with no gene match: 8. The CDR3 extends over 13 amino acids. CDR1 and CDR2 (germline): SQVTM, ANQGSEA. The CDR3: CSAGDSIDEKLFF. The CDR3 coding sequence is TGCAGCGCTGGGGACAGTATCGATGAAAAACTGTTTTTT. Full variable domain (rest looked up from reference TRBV29-1 and TRBJ1-4): SAVISQKPSRDICQRGTSLTIQCQVDSQVTMMFWYRQQPGQSLTLIATANQGSEATYESGFVIDKFPISRPNLTFSTLTVSNMSPEDSSIYLCSAGDSIDEKLFFGSGTQLSVL.